This T cell receptor beta chain was identified during a study of human T cells and chemical hapten exposure. Study conclusions and caveats: Relative to controls, expanded TCRs formed significantly more large CDR3 similarity clusters.

This clonotype was observed many times. Its antigen is not identified. Trimming removed 7 bases from V and 3 bases from J, with 12 bases in between. This CDR3 contains 13 residues. Time point of the sample: patch test 2, 6 weeks after DPC sensitization. Treatment: therapeutic diphenylcyclopropenone sensitization with weekly scalp DPC. The library tagged individual cDNA molecules with unique molecular identifiers. TCRdb re-called the RACE reads with MiXCR, one entry per CDR3 protein. The table lists about 84,000 distinct CDR3 sequences, around 9.6% of them singletons. The chain combines TRBV12-3 or TRBV12-4 with TRBJ1-1; D unresolved. The TCR originated in a woman aged 25 to 39 with alopecia areata. Some clones in this sample may be carry-over from other donors' samples. The material was whole blood, obtained in connection with sensitization to the hapten diphenylcyclopropenone (DPC). CDR3 nucleotides: TGTGCCAGCACCCTGGACGGTTACACTGAAGCTTTCTTT. Residues: CASTLDGYTEAFF.